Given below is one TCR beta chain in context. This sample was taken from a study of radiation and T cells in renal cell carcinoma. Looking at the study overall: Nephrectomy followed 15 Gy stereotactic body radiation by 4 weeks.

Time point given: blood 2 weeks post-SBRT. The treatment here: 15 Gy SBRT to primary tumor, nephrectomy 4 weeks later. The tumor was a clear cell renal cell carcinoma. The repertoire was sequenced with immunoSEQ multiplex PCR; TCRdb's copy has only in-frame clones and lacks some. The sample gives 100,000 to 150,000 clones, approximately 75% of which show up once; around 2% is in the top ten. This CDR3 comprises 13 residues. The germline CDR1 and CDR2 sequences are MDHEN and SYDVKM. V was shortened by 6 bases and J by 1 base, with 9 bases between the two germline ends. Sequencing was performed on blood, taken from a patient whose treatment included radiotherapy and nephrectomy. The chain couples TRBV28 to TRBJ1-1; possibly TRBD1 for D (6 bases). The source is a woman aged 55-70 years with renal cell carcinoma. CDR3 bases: TGTGCCAGCAGGATACAGGGGAACACTGAAGCTTTCTTT. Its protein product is CASRIQGNTEAFF.